Listed below are T cell receptor beta chains from one sample, sequenced in a study of CD8+ T cells in alopecia areata. The assay was immunoSEQ multiplex PCR, and TCRdb's table has in-frame clones only and misses some. Here the sample spans about 64,000 clones, about 40% being singletons. The sample taken for sequencing was NKG2D-low CD8+ T cells sorted from blood. The receptor source for this set is a human donor with alopecia areata. Both conserved end residues are part of each CDR3. A D gene is named only where the DNA matches it firmly. Some rows mark clone size as missing; the rest say once, few, many or name a class of expanded clone.

TGTGCCTGGAGTGGCTACAGGGGAGGCTTCACCGGGGAGCTGTTTTTT	CAWSGYRGGFTGELFF	TRBV30	TRBJ2-2	.	.
TGCAGCGCCTGGCGTGGGGAGTATAAGAACTATGGCTACACCTTC	CSAWRGEYKNYGYTF	TRBV29-1	TRBJ1-2	.	.
TGTGCCAGCAGCTTGGATCAGCCTGCCTCCTACAATGAGCAGTTCTTC	CASSLDQPASYNEQFF	TRBV5-6	TRBJ2-1	.	.
TGTGCCAGCACCCGACTTGCGGGAGCGGGGCATACGCAGTATTTT	CASTRLAGAGHTQYF	TRBV7-6	TRBJ2-3	TRBD2	.
TGCGCCAGCAGCCCGGTGGTAGCGGGGGCTCCCACTGAGACCCAGTACTTC	CASSPVVAGAPTETQYF	TRBV5-1	TRBJ2-5	TRBD2	few
TGCGCCAGCAGCTCCACCCCCGGGACCGGGACGGGGGAGCAGTACTTC	CASSSTPGTGTGEQYF	TRBV5-1	TRBJ2-7	.	few
TGCGCCAGCAGCCAAGATGAACAGTACACCGGGGAGCTGTTTTTT	CASSQDEQYTGELFF	TRBV4-3	TRBJ2-2	.	.
TGTGCCAGCAGCCCCCGAGGGAATTCCTACGAGCAGTACTTC	CASSPRGNSYEQYF	TRBV13	TRBJ2-7	.	few
TGTGCCAGCGAGTCAGGGCCCACCGGGGAGCTGTTTTTT	CASESGPTGELFF	TRBV7-9	TRBJ2-2	.	.
TGTGCCAGCGGCTCAGTCGGGGAGAGCTCCTACGAGCAGTACTTC	CASGSVGESSYEQYF	TRBV7-9	TRBJ2-7	.	.
TGCGCCAGCAGCTACGGGGAGACCCAGTACTTC	CASSYGETQYF	TRBV5-1	TRBJ2-5	.	many
TGCAGCGTTGAAGCGGGGACCTACGAGCAGTACTTC	CSVEAGTYEQYF	TRBV29-1	TRBJ2-7	.	.
TGCGCCAGCAGCCAAGCAGGGTCCGATCAGCCCCAGCATTTT	CASSQAGSDQPQHF	TRBV4-1	TRBJ1-5	.	.
TGCGCCAGCAGCTTGGCAGGGGGTATTGTCAATGAGCAGTTCTTC	CASSLAGGIVNEQFF	TRBV5-1	TRBJ2-1	TRBD1	.
TGTGCCAGCAGTTTAGGGACTAGCAGGCGTGAAAACATTCAGTACTTC	CASSLGTSRRENIQYF	TRBV28	TRBJ2-4	TRBD2	.
TGTGCCAGCAGTGACTCAGGATTAACGCAGTATTTT	CASSDSGLTQYF	TRBV6-4	TRBJ2-3	.	few
TGCGCCAGCAGCCAAGGGGGCCGAGGCCCAGATACGCAGTATTTT	CASSQGGRGPDTQYF	TRBV4-3	TRBJ2-3	.	few
TGTGCCAGCAGCGCCAGGGGAACCGGGGAGCTGTTTTTT	CASSARGTGELFF	TRBV9	TRBJ2-2	.	few
TGTGCCAGCAGCCTCGGGGTAGAGCAGTTCTTC	CASSLGVEQFF	TRBV13	TRBJ2-1	.	.
TGTGCCACCAGCAGGACTAGCGGGGTCCTCCGAATATACGAGCAGTACTTC	CATSRTSGVLRIYEQYF	TRBV15	TRBJ2-7	TRBD2	.
TGCGCCAGCAGCCAGTCCACCGGGGAGCTGTTTTTT	CASSQSTGELFF	TRBV5-1	TRBJ2-2	.	few
TGTGCCAGCAGCCCCGCTGGGACAGATGAGTACTTC	CASSPAGTDEYF	TRBV11-2	TRBJ2-7	TRBD1	few
TGTGCCAGCAGCGTAGGTCTCGGGAGAACCTACAATGAGCAGTTCTTC	CASSVGLGRTYNEQFF	TRBV9	TRBJ2-1	.	once
TGCGCCAGCAGCCGGCGACAGGGCAGTGAGCAGTTCTTC	CASSRRQGSEQFF	TRBV4-1	TRBJ2-1	TRBD1	.
TGCAGCGTTGTAGTGGCCTTCTCCTACGAGCAGTACTTC	CSVVVAFSYEQYF	TRBV29-1	TRBJ2-7	.	.
TGCGCCAGCAGGGACAGGGGATCGTACCAAGAGACCCAGTACTTC	CASRDRGSYQETQYF	TRBV10-2	TRBJ2-5	TRBD1	.
TGTGCCAGCAGTCTTAGCGGGAGGGCCCCTCTGGAGCAGTACTTC	CASSLSGRAPLEQYF	TRBV6-5	TRBJ2-7	TRBD2	few
TGCAGCGTTACAACTGACAGGGCAATCGGCAATCAGCCCCAGCATTTT	CSVTTDRAIGNQPQHF	TRBV29-1	TRBJ1-5	TRBD1	few
TGTGCCAGCAGCCTCACGACAGGGGCCTGGACCCAGTACTTC	CASSLTTGAWTQYF	TRBV11-2	TRBJ2-5	TRBD1	.
TGCAGCGTTGAAGACAGGGAAGCTAACTATGGCTACACCTTC	CSVEDREANYGYTF	TRBV29-1	TRBJ1-2	.	few
TGCGCCAGCAGCTTGGCAGTGGCCGTCAATGAGCAGTTCTTC	CASSLAVAVNEQFF	TRBV5-1	TRBJ2-1	.	.
TGTGCCAGCAGGATCGGTCGGGGCTACGAGCAGTACTTC	CASRIGRGYEQYF	TRBV28	TRBJ2-7	.	.
TGCGCCAGCAGCAACCATCAAGGGTACACCTTC	CASSNHQGYTF	TRBV4-3	TRBJ1-2	.	few
TGTGCCAGCAGCCCAAGGGTTACGCGGCAATATGAGCAGTTCTTC	CASSPRVTRQYEQFF	TRBV5-6	TRBJ2-1	.	.
TGTGCCATAAGATCGGGACGGAACACTGAAGCTTTCTTT	CAIRSGRNTEAFF	TRBV19	TRBJ1-1	.	few
TGCGCCAGCAGCTTTAATCGGGAGAACACTGAAGCTTTCTTT	CASSFNRENTEAFF	TRBV5-1	TRBJ1-1	.	.
TGTGCCAGCAGTTACTCATCAGGGGGAGGTACCGGGGAGCTGTTTTTT	CASSYSSGGGTGELFF	TRBV6-5	TRBJ2-2	.	.
TGTGCCAGCAGCCCCCGGACAGGGCAAGAGACCCAGTACTTC	CASSPRTGQETQYF	TRBV9	TRBJ2-5	TRBD1	.
TGTGCCAGCAGCTTTGGCAATGGGTATGGCTACACCTTC	CASSFGNGYGYTF	TRBV5-6	TRBJ1-2	.	.
TGTGCCAGCAGCTTCTGGGACAATGAGCAGTTCTTC	CASSFWDNEQFF	TRBV5-6	TRBJ2-1	.	many
TGTGCCAGCTCCCCAGGCAACACTGAAGCTTTCTTT	CASSPGNTEAFF	TRBV5-6	TRBJ1-1	.	once
TGCGCCAGCAGCCAAGACCTTAGCGGGAGTCGCAATGAGCAGTTCTTC	CASSQDLSGSRNEQFF	TRBV4-3	TRBJ2-1	TRBD2	.
TGTGCCTGCGAGACAACCGCGGGGGCCCAGTACTTC	CACETTAGAQYF	TRBV30	TRBJ2-5	TRBD2	.
TGTGCCACCAGCAAAGACAGAACCTCCTACAATGAGCAGTTCTTC	CATSKDRTSYNEQFF	TRBV15	TRBJ2-1	.	many
TGCGCCAGCAGCCAAGATGGGGGCGGGGGCAGCACAGATACGCAGTATTTT	CASSQDGGGGSTDTQYF	TRBV4-3	TRBJ2-3	.	.
TGTGCCAGCAGTCCCACCCCCTCAGGGGTGTACGAGCAGTACTTC	CASSPTPSGVYEQYF	TRBV27	TRBJ2-7	.	.
TGCGCCAGCAGGGAGGGTTCCGCTAACTATGGCTACACCTTC	CASREGSANYGYTF	TRBV5-1	TRBJ1-2	.	.
TGTGCCAGCAGGGTTACGGGGGGCACTGAAGCTTTCTTT	CASRVTGGTEAFF	TRBV27	TRBJ1-1	.	.
TGTGCCAGCTCACCACCGTCCGGGGCACGAGACACTGAAGCTTTCTTT	CASSPPSGARDTEAFF	TRBV18	TRBJ1-1	.	.
TGTGCCAGCAGCTTTTTCAGAGGCGGTGAAGCTTTCTTT	CASSFFRGGEAFF	TRBV5-6	TRBJ1-1	.	.
TGTGCCAGCAGTTTCCGGGGGCCCCGGACCTACGAGCAGTACTTC	CASSFRGPRTYEQYF	TRBV28	TRBJ2-7	.	few